This TCR beta chain was identified during a study of blood T cell repertoires in COVID-19. The protocol was immunoSEQ multiplex PCR, while the TCRdb copy is restricted to in-frame clones and leaves out a portion. Of about 320,000 clones listed, over 75% are singletons. The J segment lost 6 bases and the V segment lost 5 bases, leaving 13 bases of the junction unmatched. CDR3 length: 16 amino acids. From germline, CDR1 is SEHNR and CDR2 FQNEAQ (reference sequence). Sequences were obtained from PBMCs or T cells enriched from blood (not recorded which). This clonotype was obtained from a young woman who had recovered from COVID-19. This chain uses TRBV7-9 with TRBJ1-2, with 9 bases fitting TRBD1. In nucleotides, the CDR3 is TGTGCCAGCAGCCTGGGACAGGGAGCGAAGGGGGATGGCTACACCTTC. Its translation: CASSLGQGAKGDGYTF. The whole variable domain, filled in from reference TRBV7-9 and TRBJ1-2, reads DTGVSQNPRHKITKRGQNVTFRCDPISEHNRLYWYRQTLGQGPEFLTYFQNEAQLEKSRLLSDRFSAERPKGSFSTLEIQRTEQGDSAMYLCASSLGQGAKGDGYTFGSGTRLTVV.